Below are 15 T cell receptor beta chains sequenced from a single sample in a study of technical replicates of blood from several donors. Using immunoSEQ multiplex PCR, the repertoire was profiled, and TCRdb retains in-frame clones only, with some absent. In the table there are around 68,000 clones, 95% to 97% of which are singletons. The source material was T cells isolated from PBMCs. The receptors here all came from a human donor in good health.

This clone showed up just once. This rearrangement joins TRBV9 to TRBJ2-3; 9 nucleotides align to TRBD1. Germline-derived CDR1 and CDR2 are SGDLS and YYNGEE. This CDR3 spans 16 amino acids. J gave up 2 bases and V 3 bases, and 7 bases lay outside the gene matches. CDR3 residues: CASSDGTGRATDTQYF. The CDR3 nucleotides read TGTGCCAGCAGCGACGGGACAGGGAGGGCCACAGATACGCAGTATTTT.

This chain links TRBV4-3 with TRBJ2-2; 8 nucleotides agree with TRBD2. The CDR3 runs 18 residues. The V gene end was trimmed by 1 base and the J gene end by 1 base; junction bases not matched to a gene: 8. Germline CDR1 and CDR2: LGHNA and YSLEER. This CDR3 is CASSQGLTSGRNTGELFF. CDR3 coding DNA: TGCGCCAGCAGCCAAGGTTTAACTAGCGGAAGGAACACCGGGGAGCTGTTTTTT.

V usage is TRBV7-2 and J usage is TRBJ2-7; 11 bases align to TRBD2. This CDR3 has 14 residues. Germline trimming cut 6 bases from V and 7 bases from J; bases unmatched to any gene: 8. From germline, CDR1 is SGHTA and CDR2 FQGNSA. The CDR3 here is CASRSSGRQIEQYF. Here the CDR3 DNA reads TGTGCCAGCAGATCTAGCGGGAGGCAAATAGAGCAGTACTTC.

The chain's CDR3 is CASSLGQGTEAFF. CDR3 coding DNA: TGTGCCAGCAGTCTTGGACAGGGCACTGAAGCTTTCTTT. V gene TRBV28 combines with J gene TRBJ1-1, with 8 bases that match TRBD1. This CDR3 spans 13 amino acids. Germline CDR1 is MDHEN and CDR2 is SYDVKM. Trimming at V came to 5 bases and at J to 4 bases, leaving 3 bases not matched to a gene.

In this sample, this clone turned up once. The chain is built from TRBV19 and TRBJ1-4, with D tentatively TRBD1 (5 bases). CDR1 is LNHDA, CDR2 SQIVND, per germline (reference sequence). V was cut by 3 bases and J by 8 bases, with 13 bases left in between. The length of the CDR3 is 14 residues. The CDR3 sequence is CASSIRQGGEKLFF. CDR3 bases: TGTGCCAGTAGTATTCGGCAGGGAGGGGAAAAACTGTTTTTT.

The V and J genes are TRBV27 and TRBJ1-2; 9 positions match TRBD1. Germline assignment: CDR1 MNHEY and CDR2 SMNVEV (reference sequence). CDR3 length equals 16 residues. The junction had 9 bases not matched to a gene; V was cut back by 6 bases and J by 1 base. The CDR3 spells CASRRTGALSNYGYTF. CDR3 DNA sequence: TGTGCCAGCAGAAGGACAGGGGCCCTAAGTAACTATGGCTACACCTTC.

This rearrangement joins TRBV19 to TRBJ2-1; weak D call: TRBD2 (5 bases). The ends were cut back, 5 bases at V and 6 bases at J, with 17 bases in the middle. Germline V gene data show CDR1 as LNHDA and CDR2 as SQIVND (reference sequence). The CDR3 is 15 amino acids. The CDR3 reads CASSSDSWLGNEQFF. The CDR3 coding sequence is TGTGCCAGTAGTTCGGACTCATGGTTAGGCAATGAGCAGTTCTTC.

The rearrangement joins TRBV6-5 to TRBJ2-5; 8 bases line up with TRBD1. J was trimmed by 4 bases and V by 2 bases; bases with no gene match: 6. The CDR3 is made up of 15 amino acids. Germline V CDR1 and CDR2: MNHEY, SVGAGI. CDR3 DNA: TGTGCCAGCAGTTACGCAGACAGGGGCGGAGAGACCCAGTACTTC. It encodes CASSYADRGGETQYF.

The J gene is TRBJ2-1, the V gene TRBV4-1, with 9 bases matching TRBD2. Germline V gene lookup returns CDR1 MGHRA and CDR2 YSYEKL. The CDR3 consists of 13 residues. Trimming at V came to 9 bases and at J to 5 bases, leaving 5 bases not matched to a gene. The CDR3 reads CASSGSYDNEQFF. CDR3 DNA: TGCGCCAGTAGCGGGAGTTATGACAATGAGCAGTTCTTC.

This clone was recorded a few times. The chain carries TRBV5-1 and TRBJ1-1; D is uncertain. Germline CDR1 and CDR2: SGHRS and YFSETQ. V shed 2 bases and J shed 4 bases, with 6 bases lying between them. CDR3 length: 12 residues. The CDR3 loop reads CASSLAPTEAFF. As DNA, the CDR3 is TGCGCCAGCAGCTTAGCACCCACTGAAGCTTTCTTT.

The chain joins TRBV2 to TRBJ2-7, with 8 bases identical to TRBD1. In germline, CDR1 is SNHLY, CDR2 FYNNEI. V shed 6 bases and J 2 bases; nucleotides not matched to a gene: 15. This CDR3 is 17 amino acids long. The CDR3 here is CASRTTPDRGETYEQYF. The CDR3 region has the DNA TGTGCCAGCAGAACCACACCTGACAGGGGCGAGACCTACGAGCAGTACTTC.

The chain joins TRBV11-2 to TRBJ2-1; 11 bases map to TRBD2. Germline CDR1 and CDR2: SGHAT and FQNNGV. The CDR3 totals 15 residues. The ends lost 2 bases at V and 7 bases at J; junction bases unmatched: 4. DNA of the CDR3: TGTGCCAGCAGCTTAACACTAGCGGGAGTGAATGAGCAGTTCTTC. It specifies CASSLTLAGVNEQFF.

This chain joins TRBV5-1 and TRBJ2-1, with 11 bases matching TRBD2. The germline gives CDR1 SGHRS, CDR2 YFSETQ. The junction had 3 bases not matched to a gene; V was cut back by 4 bases and J by 3 bases. This CDR3 region has 15 residues. In nucleotides, the CDR3 is TGCGCCAGCAGCCTGGGGACTAGCGGCTACAATGAGCAGTTCTTC. This translates into CASSLGTSGYNEQFF.

The rearrangement uses TRBV2 and TRBJ2-1; D call uncertain. V was pared by 5 bases and J by 8 bases, with 13 bases between. Germline values: CDR1 SNHLY, CDR2 FYNNEI. This CDR3 comprises 13 residues. The CDR3, as DNA: TGTGCCAGCAGTCTCTCTTTGAGCTATGAGCAGTTCTTC. It encodes CASSLSLSYEQFF.

V and J are TRBV9 and TRBJ2-7; 9 bases are a match to TRBD2. The V gene end was trimmed by 3 bases and the J gene end by 3 bases; junction bases not matched to a gene: 7. Per germline, CDR1 SGDLS and CDR2 YYNGEE. CDR3 length: 15 amino acids. For the CDR3, the DNA is TGTGCCAGCAGCGGGGCGGGAGGGCCACTCTACGAGCAGTACTTC. It encodes CASSGAGGPLYEQYF.